This passage covers 3 T cell receptor beta chains from one sample sequenced in a study of early T cells in non-severe SARS-CoV-2 infection. TCRdb ran MiXCR on the 5' RACE reads and lists one entry per CDR3 protein. This repertoire shows 70,000 to 85,000 distinct CDR3 sequences, less than 15% found once; its top ten account for around 6%. Sequences were obtained from whole blood. The receptors come from an adult who was a healthcare worker with PCR-confirmed SARS-CoV-2 infection or an uninfected control (not recorded which).

This clonotype has just a few counts. The chain couples TRBV2 to TRBJ2-7; 10 bases are shared with TRBD2. The V gene's germline CDR1 is SNHLY and CDR2 FYNNEI. After removal of 0 bases from V and 3 bases from J, the junction contained 11 bases not matched to a gene. This CDR3 is built from 18 residues. The CDR3 protein is CASSEARGSGTSVYEQYF. DNA for the CDR3: TGTGCCAGCAGTGAAGCGCGGGGCTCCGGGACTAGCGTCTACGAGCAGTACTTC.

The chain uses TRBV15 and TRBJ2-1; 10 bases map to TRBD1. V dropped 5 bases and J dropped 7; count of bases not matched to a gene: 2. CDR1 and CDR2 (germline): LNHNV, YYDKDF (reference sequence). CDR3 size: 13 residues. Here the CDR3 reads CATSLDRGNEQFF. In nucleotides, the CDR3 is TGTGCCACCAGCCTGGACAGGGGGAATGAGCAGTTCTTC.

V is TRBV4-2 and J is TRBJ2-7; no clear D gene. The CDR3 has 18 residues. CDR1 LGHNA and CDR2 YNFKEQ come from the germline V gene. Trimming removed 0 bases at V and 0 bases at J, with 18 bases between. The CDR3 sequence is CASSQEGPWSSSSYEQYF. The CDR3 region has the DNA TGTGCCAGCAGCCAAGAGGGCCCCTGGAGCTCGAGCTCCTACGAGCAGTACTTC.